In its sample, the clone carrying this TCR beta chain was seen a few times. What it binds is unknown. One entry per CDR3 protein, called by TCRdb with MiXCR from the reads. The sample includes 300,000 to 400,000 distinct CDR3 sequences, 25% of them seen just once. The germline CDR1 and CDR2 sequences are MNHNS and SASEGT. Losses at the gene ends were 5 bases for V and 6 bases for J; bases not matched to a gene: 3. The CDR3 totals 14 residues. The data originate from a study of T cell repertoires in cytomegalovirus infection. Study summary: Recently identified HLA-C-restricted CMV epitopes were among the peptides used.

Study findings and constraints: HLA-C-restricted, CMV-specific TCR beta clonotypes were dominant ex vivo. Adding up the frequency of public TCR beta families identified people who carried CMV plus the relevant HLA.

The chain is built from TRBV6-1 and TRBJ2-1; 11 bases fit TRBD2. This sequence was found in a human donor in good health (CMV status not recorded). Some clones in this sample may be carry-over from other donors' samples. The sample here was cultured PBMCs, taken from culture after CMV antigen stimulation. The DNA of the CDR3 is TGTGCCAGCAGTAGAGGGACTAGCGGCAATGAGCAGTTCTTC. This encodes CASSRGTSGNEQFF.